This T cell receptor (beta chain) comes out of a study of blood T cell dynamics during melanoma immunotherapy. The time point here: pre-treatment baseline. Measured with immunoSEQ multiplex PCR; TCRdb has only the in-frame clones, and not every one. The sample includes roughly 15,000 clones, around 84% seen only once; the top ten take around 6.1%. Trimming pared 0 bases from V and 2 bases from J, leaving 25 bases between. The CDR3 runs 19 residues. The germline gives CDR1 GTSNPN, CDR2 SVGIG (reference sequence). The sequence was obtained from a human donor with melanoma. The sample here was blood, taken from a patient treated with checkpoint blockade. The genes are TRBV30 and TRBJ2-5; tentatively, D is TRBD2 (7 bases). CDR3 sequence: CAWSVLERRGGTTQETQYF. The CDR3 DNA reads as TGTGCCTGGAGTGTACTAGAGAGGAGGGGGGGCACCACTCAAGAGACCCAGTACTTC.